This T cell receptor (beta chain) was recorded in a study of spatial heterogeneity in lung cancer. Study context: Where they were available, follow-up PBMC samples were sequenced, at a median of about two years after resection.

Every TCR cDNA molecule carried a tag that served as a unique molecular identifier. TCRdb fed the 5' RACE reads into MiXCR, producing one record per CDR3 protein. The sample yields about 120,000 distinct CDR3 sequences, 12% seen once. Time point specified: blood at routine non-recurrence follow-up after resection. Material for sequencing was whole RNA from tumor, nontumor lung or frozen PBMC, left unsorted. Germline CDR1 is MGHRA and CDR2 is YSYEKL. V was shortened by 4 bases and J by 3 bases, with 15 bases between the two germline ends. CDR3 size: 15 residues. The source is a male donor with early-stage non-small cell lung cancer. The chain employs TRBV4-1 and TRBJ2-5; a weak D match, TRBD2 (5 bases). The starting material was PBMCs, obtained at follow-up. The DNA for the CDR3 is TGCGCCAGCAGCCGATCGAGGGCCCGCGAAGAGACCCAGTACTTC. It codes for CASSRSRAREETQYF.